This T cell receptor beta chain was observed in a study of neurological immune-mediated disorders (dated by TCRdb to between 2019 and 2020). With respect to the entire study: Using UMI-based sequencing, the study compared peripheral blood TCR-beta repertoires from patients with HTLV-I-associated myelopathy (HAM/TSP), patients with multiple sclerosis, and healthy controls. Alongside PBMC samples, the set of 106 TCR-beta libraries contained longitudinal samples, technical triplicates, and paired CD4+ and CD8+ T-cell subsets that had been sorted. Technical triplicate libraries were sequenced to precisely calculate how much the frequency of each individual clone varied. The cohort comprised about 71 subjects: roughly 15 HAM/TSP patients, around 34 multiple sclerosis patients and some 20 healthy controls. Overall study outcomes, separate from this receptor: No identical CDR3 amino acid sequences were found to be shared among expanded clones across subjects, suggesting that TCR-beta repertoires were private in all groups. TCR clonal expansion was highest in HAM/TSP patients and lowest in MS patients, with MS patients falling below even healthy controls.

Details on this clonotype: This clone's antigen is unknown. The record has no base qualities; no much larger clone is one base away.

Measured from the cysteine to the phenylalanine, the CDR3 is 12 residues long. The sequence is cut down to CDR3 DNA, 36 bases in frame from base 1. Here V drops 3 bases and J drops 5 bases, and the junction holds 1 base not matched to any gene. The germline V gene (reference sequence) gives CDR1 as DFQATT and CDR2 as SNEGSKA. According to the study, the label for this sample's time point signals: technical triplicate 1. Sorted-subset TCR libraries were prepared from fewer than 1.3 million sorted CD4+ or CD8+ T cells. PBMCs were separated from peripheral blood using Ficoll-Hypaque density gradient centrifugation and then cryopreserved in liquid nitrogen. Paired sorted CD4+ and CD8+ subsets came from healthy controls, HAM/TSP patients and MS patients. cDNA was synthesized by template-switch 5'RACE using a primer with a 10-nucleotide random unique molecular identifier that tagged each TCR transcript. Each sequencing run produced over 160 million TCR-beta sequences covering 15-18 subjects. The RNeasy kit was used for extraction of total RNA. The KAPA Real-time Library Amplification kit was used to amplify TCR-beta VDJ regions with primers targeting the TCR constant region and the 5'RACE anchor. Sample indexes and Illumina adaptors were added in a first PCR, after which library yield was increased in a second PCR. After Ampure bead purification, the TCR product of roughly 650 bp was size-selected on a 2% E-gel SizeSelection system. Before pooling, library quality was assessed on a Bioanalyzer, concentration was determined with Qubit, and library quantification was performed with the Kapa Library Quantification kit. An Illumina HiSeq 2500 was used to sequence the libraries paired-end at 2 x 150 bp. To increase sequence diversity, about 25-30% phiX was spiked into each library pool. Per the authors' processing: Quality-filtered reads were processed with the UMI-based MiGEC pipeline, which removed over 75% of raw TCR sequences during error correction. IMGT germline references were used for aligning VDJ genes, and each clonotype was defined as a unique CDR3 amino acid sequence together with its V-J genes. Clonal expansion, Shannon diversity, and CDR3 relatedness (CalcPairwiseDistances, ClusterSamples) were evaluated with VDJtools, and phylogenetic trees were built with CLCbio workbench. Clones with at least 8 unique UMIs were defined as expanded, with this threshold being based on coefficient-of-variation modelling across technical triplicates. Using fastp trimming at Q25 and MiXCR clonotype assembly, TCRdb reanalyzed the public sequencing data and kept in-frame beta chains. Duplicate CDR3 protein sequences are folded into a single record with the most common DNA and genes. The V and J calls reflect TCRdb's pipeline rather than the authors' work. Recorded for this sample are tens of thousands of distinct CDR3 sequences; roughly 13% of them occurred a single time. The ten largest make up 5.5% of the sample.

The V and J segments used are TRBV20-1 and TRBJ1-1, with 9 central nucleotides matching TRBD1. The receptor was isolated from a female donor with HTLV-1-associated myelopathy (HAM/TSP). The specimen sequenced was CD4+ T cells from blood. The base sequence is TGCAGTGCTAGTGACAGGGGGACTGAAGCTTTCTTT. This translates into CSASDRGTEAFF.